This is a list of T cell receptor beta chains from one sample in a study of blood T cell repertoires in COVID-19. The repertoire was sequenced with immunoSEQ multiplex PCR; TCRdb's copy has only in-frame clones and lacks some. The sample holds about 140,000 clones; just under 90% are singletons and the top ten take 9.5% to 12%. Input material: peripheral blood. The receptors stem from a woman aged 80 or over with acute or convalescent COVID-19. Both conserved end residues are part of each CDR3.

v_gene	j_gene	CDR3aa
TRBV2	TRBJ2-7	CASKVTVSYEQYF
TRBV5-1	TRBJ1-1	CASSLDSGITEAFF
TRBV11-2	TRBJ2-1	CASSLAVGPANYNEQFF
TRBV7-9	TRBJ1-4	CASSPDRVTNEKLFF
TRBV27	TRBJ1-2	CASRPTDRVKGYTF
TRBV5-1	TRBJ1-1	CASSPGSGTGSAAFF
TRBV5-1	TRBJ1-1	CASSLALGEMNTEAFF
TRBV18	TRBJ1-1	CASSPLQGNTEAFF
TRBV12-3/TRBV12-4	TRBJ1-1	CAISKQRLQAFF
TRBV24-1	TRBJ2-1	CATRETGGTDEQFF
TRBV27	TRBJ2-3	CASSVGQSTDTQYF
TRBV11-2	TRBJ2-7	CASSTTSGPAYEQYF
TRBV19	TRBJ1-5	CASSIVRDRVNQPQHF
TRBV4-3	TRBJ1-4	CASSQDRGEKLFF
TRBV25-1	TRBJ1-2	CASSDATTGTVYGYTF
TRBV19	TRBJ2-4	CASSPRYQRGNIQYF
TRBV19	TRBJ1-1	CASSPGLSNTEAFF
TRBV19	TRBJ1-1	CASSLQGNLNTEAFF
TRBV29-1	TRBJ1-2	CSVGETGSGYTF
TRBV10-2	TRBJ1-5	CASRGQGRNQPQHF
TRBV29-1	TRBJ1-2	CSVAAGTGNYGYTF
TRBV7-9	TRBJ2-5	CASSLSGNRGWAQYF
TRBV4-3	TRBJ1-2	CASSQVRRPYSYTF
TRBV3-1/TRBV3-2	TRBJ2-1	CASSPRGGPYNEQFF
TRBV9	TRBJ2-3	CASSDGLATDTQYF
TRBV5-5	TRBJ1-5	CASSPSTGVGQPQHF
TRBV4-3	TRBJ2-2	CASSQDGFEGGELFF
TRBV18	TRBJ1-5	CASSPPTGGGQPQHF
TRBV27	TRBJ2-7	CASSFGGSVPYEQYF
TRBV12-3/TRBV12-4	TRBJ1-1	CASSLGVTRAFF
TRBV5-6	TRBJ2-7	CASSLAGRGRWIYEQYF
TRBV2	TRBJ1-3	CASSQGSGNTIYF
TRBV7-6	TRBJ1-1	CASSLGQGSMNTEAFF
TRBV5-6	TRBJ2-7	CASSLGQGSSYEQYF
TRBV5-4	TRBJ1-4	CASSSAQYNEKLFF
TRBV3-1/TRBV3-2	TRBJ1-2	CASSLRDRDKGYTF
TRBV5-1	TRBJ1-2	CASSTVQGGLGGYTF
TRBV5-1	TRBJ2-5	CASSLGGLAPYQETQYF
TRBV4-2	TRBJ1-1	CASSQSDRGTEAFF
TRBV5-1	TRBJ2-3	CASSGGLAFSTDTQYF
TRBV7-2	TRBJ2-1	CASSLLGQNYNEQFF
TRBV6-2/TRBV6-3	TRBJ2-5	CASRPGTFTQETQYF
TRBV5-6	TRBJ1-2	CASVSQGWNYGYTF
TRBV29-1	TRBJ2-5	CSVAASGGEETQYF
TRBV11-2	TRBJ2-1	CASRTSGLGSFF
TRBV15	TRBJ2-5	CATSRVTGRETQYF
TRBV11-2	TRBJ2-7	CASSLDTTAGEQYF
TRBV27	TRBJ1-6	CASSRLVPGQGALSPLHF
TRBV5-1	TRBJ1-2	CASSINRGQDGYTF
TRBV6-2/TRBV6-3	TRBJ2-7	CASSYSKGTGFGLTYEQYF
TRBV18	TRBJ1-5	CASSPLSDSRPQHF
TRBV9	TRBJ2-7	CASSVGFGTGGNEQYF
TRBV19	TRBJ1-2	CASSPTRDSWYGYTF
TRBV2	TRBJ1-4	CASRRQPATNEKLFF
TRBV4-3	TRBJ2-5	CASSQGGVETQYF
TRBV6-1	TRBJ2-1	CASSEKSASGNSEQFF
TRBV3-1/TRBV3-2	TRBJ2-3	CASSRGRTSGGADTQYF
TRBV19	TRBJ2-5	CASSIDRGHIQETQYF